These 27 T cell receptor beta chains were all obtained from the same sample, sequenced in a study of shared clonotypes between healthy human individuals. The assay was immunoSEQ multiplex PCR, and TCRdb's table has in-frame clones only and misses some. Among roughly 2.2 million clones, 93% were seen once, and the ten largest hold under 0.45%. The sample was naive CD4+ T cells from PBMCs. Subset meaning: CD45RA+ positively selected. The receptor source for this set is a young man in good health. Some clones in this sample may be carry-over from other donors' samples.

The chain uses TRBV5-1 and TRBJ2-7, with D possibly called TRBD1 or TRBD2 (5 bases each). From germline, CDR1 is SGHRS and CDR2 YFSETQ. The germline V and J ends were trimmed by 4 bases and 3 bases, with 14 bases remaining between them. The CDR3 runs to 14 residues. The CDR3 spells CASSADRRGYEQYF. In DNA, the CDR3 is TGCGCCAGCAGCGCCGACAGACGGGGCTACGAGCAGTACTTC.

The genes are TRBV5-6 and TRBJ2-5; no reliable D call. Looked up from germline, CDR1 is SGHDT and CDR2 is YYEEEE. The length of the CDR3 is 15 residues. With 4 bases removed from V and 2 bases from J, the gap between germline ends came to 15 bases. The CDR3 DNA reads TGTGCCAGCAGCCCCAAGCGAGAGATTCAAGAGACCCAGTACTTC. This encodes CASSPKREIQETQYF.

J is TRBJ2-7 and V is TRBV7-9, with D unresolved. Germline values: CDR1 SEHNR, CDR2 FQNEAQ (reference sequence). The length of the CDR3 is 15 residues. The germline V and J ends were trimmed by 1 base and 3 bases, with 13 bases remaining between them. CDR3 amino acids: CASSLGGVTNYEQYF. In DNA form, the CDR3 reads TGTGCCAGCAGCTTAGGTGGGGTTACCAACTACGAGCAGTACTTC.

The chain carries TRBV5-1 and TRBJ2-2; 8 bases are a match to TRBD2. Trimming removed 2 bases from V and 2 bases from J; junction bases left unmatched: 5. Germline V lookup: CDR1 SGHRS, CDR2 YFSETQ. The CDR3 consists of 16 residues. The CDR3 here is CASSFSGLANTGELFF. CDR3 in DNA: TGCGCCAGCAGCTTTAGCGGACTAGCTAACACCGGGGAGCTGTTTTTT.

The gene calls are TRBV9 and TRBJ2-7, with D possibly matching TRBD1 (7 bases). CDR1 and CDR2 (germline): SGDLS, YYNGEE. The CDR3 totals 15 residues. Trimming left V 0 bases short and J 4 bases short, with 14 bases between. The CDR3 spells CASSVGQGGGYEQYF. For the CDR3, the DNA is TGTGCCAGCAGCGTAGGACAGGGAGGTGGTTACGAGCAGTACTTC.

The V gene is TRBV11-3, the J gene TRBJ2-1; maybe TRBD1 (7 bases). Trimming took off 5 bases at V and 2 bases at J, with 16 bases between the two ends. The germline CDR1 and CDR2 sequences are SGHNT and YENEEA. There are 16 residues in the CDR3. The CDR3 bases are TGTGCCAGCAGCCCAGATGCCAGGGGGGCCTACAATGAGCAGTTCTTC. This gives the protein CASSPDARGAYNEQFF.

The chain has TRBV5-1 and TRBJ2-5; possible D gene TRBD2, 6 bases. This CDR3 is 12 amino acids long. Germline V lookup: CDR1 SGHRS, CDR2 YFSETQ. Trimming cost V 7 bases and J 5 bases, with 12 bases left between them. DNA of the CDR3: TGCGCCAGCGGAGGGGTGAGGGAGACCCAGTACTTC. Translated, it gives CASGGVRETQYF.

CDR3 sequence reads: CASNDRNNEKLFF. In DNA form, the CDR3 reads TGTGCCAGCAATGACAGGAATAATGAAAAACTGTTTTTT. The chain carries TRBV2 and TRBJ1-4, with a tentative D call TRBD1 (6 bases). This CDR3 comprises 13 residues. Trimming cost V 7 bases and J 4 bases, with 10 bases left between them. The germline V gene encodes CDR1 SNHLY and CDR2 FYNNEI.

The chain uses TRBV7-2 and TRBJ1-3, with TRBD1 identical over 7 bases. This CDR3 region has 13 residues. The V gene's germline CDR1 is SGHTA and CDR2 FQGNSA. Trimming removed 5 bases from V and 9 bases from J; junction bases left unmatched: 7. CDR3: CASSTRTGATIYF. DNA for the CDR3: TGTGCCAGCAGCACTCGGACAGGCGCCACCATATATTTT.

J is TRBJ1-2 and V is TRBV7-3, with D maybe TRBD1 (6 bases). V was clipped by 1 base and J by 4 bases, with 13 bases between them. CDR1 and CDR2 (germline): SGHTA, FQGTGA. CDR3 size: 15 residues. DNA of the CDR3: TGTGCCAGCAGCTTAAGCCCCCCAGGGGCCTATGGCTACACCTTC. It encodes CASSLSPPGAYGYTF.

This clone was seen a single time. V is TRBV6-5 and J is TRBJ2-3; TRBD2 might be the D (6 bases). The CDR3 is 15 residues long. The germline V and J ends were trimmed by 5 bases and 3 bases, with 15 bases remaining between them. The germline gives CDR1 MNHEY, CDR2 SVGAGI. The CDR3 nucleotides are TGTGCCAGCAGTAGGGACCCCAGCGGGACAGATACGCAGTATTTT. Its protein product is CASSRDPSGTDTQYF.

The chain recombines TRBV6-5 with TRBJ2-7; 13 bases fit TRBD2. Germline-derived CDR1 and CDR2 are MNHEY and SVGAGI. The J segment lost 6 bases and the V segment lost 6 bases, leaving 8 bases of the junction unmatched. CDR3 length equals 15 residues. This chain's CDR3 is CASSRRLAGGREQYF. The CDR3 nucleotides are TGTGCCAGCAGCCGAAGACTAGCGGGAGGTCGCGAGCAGTACTTC.

In its sample, this clone was seen once. Other DNA variants within this sample encode the same CDR3. As DNA, the CDR3 is TGTGCCAGCTCGGGGGGGAATCAGCCCCAGCATTTT. Translation: CASSGGNQPQHF. The J gene is TRBJ1-5, the V gene TRBV28; tentative D call: TRBD1 (5 bases). Looked up from germline, CDR1 is MDHEN and CDR2 is SYDVKM. The CDR3 is 12 residues long. The V gene lost 8 bases and the J gene lost 4 bases, with 9 bases spanning the gap.

This clone showed up just a few times. The J gene is TRBJ1-1, the V gene TRBV19; 7 nucleotides align to TRBD1. Germline CDR1 and CDR2: LNHDA and SQIVND (reference sequence). The junction had 4 bases not matched to a gene; V was cut back by 5 bases and J by 1 base. This CDR3 contains 14 residues. The CDR3 loop is CASSLTGENTEAFF. CDR3 DNA sequence: TGTGCCAGTAGTTTAACAGGGGAGAACACTGAAGCTTTCTTT.

The chain employs TRBV19 and TRBJ1-4, with D unclear. Trimming removed 4 bases at V and 4 bases at J, with 19 bases between. The length of the CDR3 is 17 residues. Germline lookup yields CDR1 LNHDA and CDR2 SQIVND (reference sequence). The CDR3 loop is CASSRTEPLRVNEKLFF. The CDR3 bases are TGTGCCAGTAGTAGGACGGAGCCCCTGAGGGTTAATGAAAAACTGTTTTTT. Using reference TRBV19 and TRBJ1-4 for the parts outside the CDR3, the full variable domain is DGGITQSPKYLFRKEGQNVTLSCEQNLNHDAMYWYRQDPGQGLRLIYYSQIVNDFQKGDIAEGYSVSREKKESFPLTVTSAQKNPTAFYLCASSRTEPLRVNEKLFFGSGTQLSVL.

CDR3 sequence: CASSDGGITYEQYF. In nucleotides, the CDR3 is TGTGCCAGCAGTGACGGCGGGATTACCTACGAGCAGTACTTC. J is TRBJ2-7 and V is TRBV28; perhaps TRBD2 as D (6 bases). There are 14 residues in the CDR3. Germline values: CDR1 MDHEN, CDR2 SYDVKM. V lost 5 bases, J lost 2 bases, and 13 bases lay in between.

This rearrangement joins TRBV5-1 to TRBJ2-5; 10 bases map to TRBD2. This CDR3 comprises 15 residues. CDR1 and CDR2 from the germline V gene are SGHRS and YFSETQ. Trimming took 4 bases from V and 0 from J; bases not matched to a gene: 3. The CDR3 region has the DNA TGCGCCAGCAGCGATCTAGCGGGAGACCAAGAGACCCAGTACTTC. It yields the protein CASSDLAGDQETQYF.

The V call is TRBV2, the J call TRBJ1-1; D perhaps matches TRBD1 (6 bases). Germline V CDR1 and CDR2: SNHLY, FYNNEI. V was cut by 0 bases and J by 10 bases, with 12 bases left in between. This CDR3 region has 13 residues. The CDR3 here is CASSEAYLRGAFF. CDR3 coding DNA: TGTGCCAGCAGTGAAGCCTACCTCAGGGGAGCTTTCTTT. Combining the CDR3 with reference TRBV2 and TRBJ1-1 gives the whole variable domain EPEVTQTPSHQVTQMGQEVILRCVPISNHLYFYWYRQILGQKVEFLVSFYNNEISEKSEIFDDQFSVERPDGSNFTLKIRSTKLEDSAMYFCASSEAYLRGAFFGQGTRLTVV.

The V and J genes are TRBV6-6 and TRBJ2-1; D remains ambiguous. In germline, CDR1 is MNHNY, CDR2 SVGAGI (reference sequence). Trimming removed 7 bases from V and 0 bases from J, with 10 bases in between. There are 14 residues in the CDR3. CDR3 protein: CASIRVGSYNEQFF. The CDR3 coding sequence is TGTGCCAGCATTAGGGTAGGCTCCTACAATGAGCAGTTCTTC.

The chain employs TRBV18 and TRBJ2-3; no clear D gene. The CDR3 totals 13 residues. Germline CDR1 and CDR2: KGHSH and LQKENI. Trimming cost V 4 bases and J 4 bases, with 9 bases left between them. Here the CDR3 reads CASSLSLSDTQYF. DNA of the CDR3: TGTGCCAGCTCACTCTCCCTTTCAGATACGCAGTATTTT.

This clone was detected once. This sample also contains other DNA sequences that code for the same CDR3. J is TRBJ1-1 and V is TRBV6-5; D remains unclear. CDR3 size: 13 residues. V was cut by 2 bases and J by 0 bases, with 4 bases left in between. The germline V gene has CDR1 MNHEY and CDR2 SVGAGI. The CDR3 region has the DNA TGTGCCAGCAGTTACCGAGTGAACACTGAAGCTTTCTTT. This sequence encodes CASSYRVNTEAFF.

The rearrangement uses TRBV19 and TRBJ2-1; TRBD1 agrees at 7 bases. The CDR3 has 14 residues. Germline V CDR1 and CDR2: LNHDA, SQIVND (reference sequence). Trimming took 9 bases from V and 8 from J; bases not matched to a gene: 13. CDR3 DNA: TGTGCCAGCAGCAAAAGACAGGGAGACGATGAGCAGTTCTTC. It codes for CASSKRQGDDEQFF.

The chain is built from TRBV30 and TRBJ1-5; 7 bases align to TRBD1. V was clipped by 3 bases and J by 7 bases; unmatched bases: 12. The germline V gene encodes CDR1 GTSNPN and CDR2 SVGIG (reference sequence). CDR3 length: 15 amino acids. The CDR3 here is CAWRDKTGKYQPQHF. For the CDR3, the DNA is TGTGCCTGGAGGGATAAGACAGGGAAGTACCAGCCCCAGCATTTT.

V usage is TRBV7-2 and J usage is TRBJ2-3; 7 positions match TRBD2. J lost 10 bases, V lost 4 bases, and 11 bases had no gene match. Per germline, CDR1 SGHTA and CDR2 FQGNSA. This CDR3 region has 14 residues. CDR3: CASSSNLPSGSQYF. For the CDR3, the DNA is TGTGCCAGCAGCTCCAACCTTCCTAGCGGTTCGCAGTATTTT.

This chain uses TRBV19 with TRBJ1-1; 7 bases agree with TRBD1. The CDR3 loop spans 15 amino acids. CDR1 is LNHDA, CDR2 SQIVND, per germline (reference sequence). The V and J ends lost 5 bases and 0 bases, in that order; junction bases with no gene match: 6. Here the CDR3 DNA reads TGTGCCAGTAGTCCGGGACAGTACATGAACACTGAAGCTTTCTTT. Its protein product is CASSPGQYMNTEAFF.

The V call is TRBV11-3, the J call TRBJ2-1, with 9 bases identical to TRBD1. CDR1 SGHNT and CDR2 YENEEA come from the germline V gene. This CDR3 has 15 amino acids. The V gene end was trimmed by 5 bases and the J gene end by 9 bases; junction bases not matched to a gene: 11. CDR3 coding DNA: TGTGCCAGCAGCCCGGGACAGGGTAGGCAACCTGAGCAGTTCTTC. It codes for CASSPGQGRQPEQFF. Combining the CDR3 with reference TRBV11-3 and TRBJ2-1 gives the whole variable domain EAGVVQSPRYKIIEKKQPVAFWCNPISGHNTLYWYLQNLGQGPELLIRYENEEAVDDSQLPKDRFSAERLKGVDSTLKIQPAELGDSAVYLCASSPGQGRQPEQFFGPGTRLTVL.

The CDR3 spells CASSQGRASYEQYF. The DNA for the CDR3 is TGTGCCAGCAGCCAGGGCAGGGCTTCCTACGAGCAGTACTTC. The chain couples TRBV7-9 to TRBJ2-7; possibly TRBD1 for D (5 bases). Trimming removed 5 bases from V and 1 base from J, with 12 bases in between. Germline V gives CDR1 SEHNR, CDR2 FQNEAQ (reference sequence). CDR3 size: 14 residues.